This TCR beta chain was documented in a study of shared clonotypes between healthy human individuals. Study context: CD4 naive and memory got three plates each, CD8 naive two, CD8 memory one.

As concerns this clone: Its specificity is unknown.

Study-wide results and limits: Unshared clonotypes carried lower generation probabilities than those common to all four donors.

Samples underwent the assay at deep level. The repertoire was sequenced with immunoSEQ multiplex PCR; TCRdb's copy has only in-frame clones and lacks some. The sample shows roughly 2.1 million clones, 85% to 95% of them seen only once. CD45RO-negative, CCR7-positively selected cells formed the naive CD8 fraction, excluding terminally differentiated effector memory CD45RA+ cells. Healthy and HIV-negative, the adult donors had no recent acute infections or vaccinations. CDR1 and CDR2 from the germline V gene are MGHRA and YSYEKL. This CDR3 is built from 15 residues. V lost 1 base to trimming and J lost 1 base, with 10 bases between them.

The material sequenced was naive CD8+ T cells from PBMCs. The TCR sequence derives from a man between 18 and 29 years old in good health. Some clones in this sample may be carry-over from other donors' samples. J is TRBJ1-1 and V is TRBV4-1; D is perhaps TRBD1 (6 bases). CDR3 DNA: TGCGCCAGCAGCCAAGTACAAGGGGGGAACACTGAAGCTTTCTTT. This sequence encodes CASSQVQGGNTEAFF.